This T cell receptor (beta chain) was sequenced in a study of shared clonotypes between healthy human individuals. Study background: In total, the donors were a couple of women and three men aged 18 to 49. General study results and limits: Estimated richness was generally greater in naive than memory subsets. Between four donors, naive CD4 clonotypes were shared at a level of about 5.3%.

The table came from immunoSEQ multiplex PCR; TCRdb's copy has only in-frame clones and leaves some out. The profile shows about 600,000 clones, 97% of them singletons. In the case of this clone: What it binds is not known.

The V end was cut by 5 bases, the J end by 3 bases, with 13 bases between. CDR3 length: 15 amino acids. The germline V gene has CDR1 SGHAT and CDR2 FQNNGV. This TCR came from a woman aged 25-40 years in good health. This chain connects TRBV11-2 to TRBJ1-4; D is perhaps TRBD1 (6 bases). The specimen was naive CD4+ T cells sorted from blood. Subset here: CD45RA+ positively selected. CDR3 coding DNA: TGTGCCAGCAGCCGGGGGGGGCCGCCTAATGAAAAACTGTTTTTT. Its translation is CASSRGGPPNEKLFF. Filled out from reference TRBV11-2 and TRBJ1-4, the complete variable domain reads EAGVAQSPRYKIIEKRQSVAFWCNPISGHATLYWYQQILGQGPKLLIQFQNNGVVDDSQLPKDRFSAERLKGVDSTLKIQPAKLEDSAVYLCASSRGGPPNEKLFFGSGTQLSVL.